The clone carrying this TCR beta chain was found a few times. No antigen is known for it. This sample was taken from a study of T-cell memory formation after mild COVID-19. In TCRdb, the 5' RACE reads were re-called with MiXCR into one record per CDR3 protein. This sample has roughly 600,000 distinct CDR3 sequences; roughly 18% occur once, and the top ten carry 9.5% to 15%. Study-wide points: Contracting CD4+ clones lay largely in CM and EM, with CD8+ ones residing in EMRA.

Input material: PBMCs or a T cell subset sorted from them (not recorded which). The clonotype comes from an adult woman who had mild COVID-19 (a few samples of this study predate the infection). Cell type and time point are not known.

CDR3 region: CASRSWTLSNQPQHF. CDR3 coding DNA: TGTGCCAGCAGATCTTGGACACTTAGCAATCAGCCCCAGCATTTT. The chain is built from TRBV6-4 and TRBJ1-5, with TRBD1 as a possible D gene (5 bases). The CDR3 sequence is 15 residues long. Trimming stripped 6 bases from V and 0 bases from J, with 12 bases between. Germline V gives CDR1 MRHNA, CDR2 SNTAGT.